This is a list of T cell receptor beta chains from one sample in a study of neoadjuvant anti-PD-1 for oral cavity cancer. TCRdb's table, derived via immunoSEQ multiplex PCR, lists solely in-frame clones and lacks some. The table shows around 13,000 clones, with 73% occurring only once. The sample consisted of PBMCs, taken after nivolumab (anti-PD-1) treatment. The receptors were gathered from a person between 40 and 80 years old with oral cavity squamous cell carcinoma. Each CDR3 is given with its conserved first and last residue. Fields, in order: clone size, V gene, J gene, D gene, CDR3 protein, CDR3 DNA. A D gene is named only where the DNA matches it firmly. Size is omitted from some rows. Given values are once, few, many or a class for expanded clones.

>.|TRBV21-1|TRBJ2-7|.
CASSIRTGTEVEQYF
TGTGCCAGCAGCATACGCACCGGGACAGAAGTCGAGCAGTACTTC
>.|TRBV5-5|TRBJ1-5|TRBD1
CASSLGRWTGANQPQHF
TGTGCCAGCAGCTTGGGAAGGTGGACAGGGGCGAATCAGCCCCAGCATTTT
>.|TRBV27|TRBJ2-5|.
CASSSRGLAGIQETQYF
TGTGCCAGCAGTTCCAGGGGGCTAGCGGGGATCCAAGAGACCCAGTACTTC
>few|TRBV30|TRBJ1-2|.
CAWSVLQGADGYTF
TGTGCCTGGAGTGTCCTACAGGGAGCTGATGGCTACACCTTC
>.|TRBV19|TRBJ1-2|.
CASSEQIYGYTF
TGTGCCAGTAGTGAGCAGATCTATGGCTACACCTTC
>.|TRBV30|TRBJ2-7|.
CAWSFNGGHEQYF
TGTGCCTGGAGTTTCAATGGGGGCCACGAGCAGTACTTC
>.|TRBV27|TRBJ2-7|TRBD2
CASRTLGLAGAVDREQYF
TGTGCCAGCAGAACACTCGGACTAGCGGGAGCGGTGGACCGGGAGCAGTACTTC
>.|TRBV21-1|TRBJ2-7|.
CASSKPSGATYEQYF
TGTGCCAGCAGCAAACCGAGCGGGGCTACCTACGAGCAGTACTTC
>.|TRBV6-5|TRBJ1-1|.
CASRPSGTTEAFF
TGTGCCAGCAGACCTTCAGGGACGACTGAAGCTTTCTTT
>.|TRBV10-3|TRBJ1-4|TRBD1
CAISEAGQGLRELFF
TGTGCCATCAGTGAGGCGGGACAGGGGCTTCGGGAACTGTTTTTT
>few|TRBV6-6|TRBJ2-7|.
CASSYPNSQGGEQYF
TGTGCCAGCAGTTACCCTAATTCTCAGGGCGGCGAGCAGTACTTC
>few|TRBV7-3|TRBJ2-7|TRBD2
CASSSGLAGDEQYF
TGTGCCAGCAGCTCCGGACTAGCGGGAGACGAGCAGTACTTC
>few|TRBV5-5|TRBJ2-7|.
CASSPGTPVHEQYF
TGTGCCAGCAGTCCCGGGACCCCGGTGCACGAGCAGTACTTC
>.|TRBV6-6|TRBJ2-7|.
CASSMGLVYEQYF
TGTGCCAGCAGCATGGGACTCGTCTACGAGCAGTACTTC
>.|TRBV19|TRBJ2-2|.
CASSPYRSSTGELFF
TGTGCCAGTAGCCCTTACAGGAGTTCGACCGGGGAGCTGTTTTTT
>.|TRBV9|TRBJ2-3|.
CASSGNTDTQYF
TGTGCCAGCAGCGGAAACACAGATACGCAGTATTTT
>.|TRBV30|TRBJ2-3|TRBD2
CAWSPGTSGSVADTQYF
TGTGCCTGGAGTCCCGGGACTAGCGGGAGTGTTGCAGATACGCAGTATTTT
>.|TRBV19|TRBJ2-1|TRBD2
CASSIQAGSNEQFF
TGTGCCAGTAGTATCCAAGCGGGATCTAATGAGCAGTTCTTC
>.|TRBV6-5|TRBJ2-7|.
CASSKTGVSSYEQYF
TGTGCCAGCAGTAAGACAGGCGTTAGCTCCTACGAGCAGTACTTC
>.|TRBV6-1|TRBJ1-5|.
CASRDSNQPQHF
TGTGCCAGTAGGGACAGCAATCAGCCCCAGCATTTT
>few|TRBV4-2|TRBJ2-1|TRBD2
CASSQEWSGRSTYNEQFF
TGTGCCAGCAGCCAAGAGTGGAGCGGGAGGTCCACCTACAATGAGCAGTTCTTC
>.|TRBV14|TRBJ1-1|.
CASSQDRIPGTEAFF
TGTGCCAGCAGCCAAGATAGGATCCCGGGAACTGAAGCTTTCTTT
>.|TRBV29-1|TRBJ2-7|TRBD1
CSVEGVQGVSSYEQYF
TGCAGCGTTGAGGGAGTACAGGGGGTTAGCTCCTACGAGCAGTACTTC
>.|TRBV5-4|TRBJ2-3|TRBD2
CASSSTLTSPDTQYF
TGTGCCAGCAGCTCCACCCTGACTAGCCCAGATACGCAGTATTTT
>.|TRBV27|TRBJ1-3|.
CASSTRQTGTIYF
TGTGCCAGCAGTACCCGACAGACGGGCACCATATATTTT
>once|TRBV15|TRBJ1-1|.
CATSRQANTEAFF
TGTGCCACCAGTCGACAGGCGAACACTGAAGCTTTCTTT
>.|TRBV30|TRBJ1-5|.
CAWSVSGIRQPQHF
TGTGCCTGGAGTGTATCGGGTATTCGGCAGCCCCAGCATTTT
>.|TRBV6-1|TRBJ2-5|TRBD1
CASGTGETQYF
TGTGCCAGTGGGACAGGCGAGACCCAGTACTTC
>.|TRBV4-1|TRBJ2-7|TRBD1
CASSQEGRTGDVYEQYF
TGCGCCAGCAGCCAAGAAGGTAGGACAGGCGATGTGTACGAGCAGTACTTC
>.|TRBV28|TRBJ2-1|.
CASTGLSYNEQFF
TGTGCCAGCACGGGCCTTTCCTACAATGAGCAGTTCTTC
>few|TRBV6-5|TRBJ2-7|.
CASRPLAGTYEQYF
TGTGCCAGCAGACCTCTAGCAGGCACCTACGAGCAGTACTTC
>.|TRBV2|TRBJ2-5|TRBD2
CASSVNSGRSETQYF
TGTGCCAGCAGTGTGAATAGCGGGAGGTCAGAGACCCAGTACTTC
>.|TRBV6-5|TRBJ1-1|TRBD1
CASSSTGRTEAFF
TGTGCCAGCAGTTCGACAGGGCGGACTGAAGCTTTCTTT
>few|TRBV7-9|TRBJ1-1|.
CASSQDPGGTEAFF
TGTGCCAGCAGCCAGGACCCTGGGGGAACTGAAGCTTTCTTT
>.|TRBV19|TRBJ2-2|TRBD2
CASSDERLAGTGELFF
TGTGCCAGTAGCGATGAAAGACTAGCGGGGACCGGGGAGCTGTTTTTT
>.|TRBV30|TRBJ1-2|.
CAWSVGSIPGKGYTF
TGTGCCTGGAGTGTAGGGTCTATACCGGGAAAGGGCTACACCTTC
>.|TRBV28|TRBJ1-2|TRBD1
CASVPWGEGQGFSGYTF
TGTGCCTCCGTTCCTTGGGGTGAGGGACAGGGTTTTAGTGGCTACACCTTC
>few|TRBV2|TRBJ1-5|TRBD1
CASSPRDRTDQPQHF
TGTGCCAGCAGTCCCCGGGACAGGACCGATCAGCCCCAGCATTTT
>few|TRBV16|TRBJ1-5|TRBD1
CASSQSGTGPNQPQHF
TGTGCCAGCAGCCAATCGGGGACAGGTCCAAATCAGCCCCAGCATTTT
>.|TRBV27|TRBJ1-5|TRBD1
CASSFTGQGYNQPQHF
TGTGCCAGCAGTTTTACGGGACAGGGATATAATCAGCCCCAGCATTTT
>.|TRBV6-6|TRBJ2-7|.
CASSDPGSYEQYF
TGTGCCAGCAGCGACCCCGGATCCTACGAGCAGTACTTC
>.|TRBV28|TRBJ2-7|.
CASPSASGLLDEQYF
TGTGCCAGCCCGTCAGCGAGCGGGCTTCTCGACGAGCAGTACTTC
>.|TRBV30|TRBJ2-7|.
CAWSWTGRDEQYF
TGTGCCTGGAGTTGGACAGGGAGGGACGAGCAGTACTTC
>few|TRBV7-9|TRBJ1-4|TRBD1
CASSMGQALIEKLFF
TGTGCCAGCAGCATGGGACAGGCCTTAATTGAAAAACTGTTTTTT
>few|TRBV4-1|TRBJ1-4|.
CASSLQFATNEKLFF
TGCGCCAGCAGCCTCCAGTTTGCAACTAATGAAAAACTGTTTTTT
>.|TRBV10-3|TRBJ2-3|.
CAISRGASTDTQYF
TGTGCCATCAGCCGTGGGGCTAGCACAGATACGCAGTATTTT
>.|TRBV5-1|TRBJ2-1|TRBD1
CASSLGGTGMEQFF
TGCGCCAGCAGCTTGGGAGGGACAGGGATGGAGCAGTTCTTC
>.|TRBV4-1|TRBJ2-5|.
CASSQAPAESQETQYF
TGCGCCAGCAGCCAAGCGCCAGCGGAAAGCCAAGAGACCCAGTACTTC
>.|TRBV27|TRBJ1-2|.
CASSLSPSTGVSGYTF
TGTGCCAGCAGTTTATCCCCCAGTACAGGAGTCTCTGGCTACACCTTC
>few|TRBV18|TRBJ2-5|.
CASSTQGLGETQYF
TGTGCCAGCTCAACTCAGGGACTGGGAGAGACCCAGTACTTC
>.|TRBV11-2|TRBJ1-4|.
CASSVSLVTNEKLFF
TGTGCCAGCAGCGTTAGTCTCGTCACTAATGAAAAACTGTTTTTT
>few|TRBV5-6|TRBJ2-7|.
CASSLQSPYEQYF
TGTGCCAGCAGCTTACAGAGCCCCTACGAGCAGTACTTC
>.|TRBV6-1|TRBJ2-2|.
CASTTQSLNTGELFF
TGTGCCAGCACCACCCAAAGTTTGAACACCGGGGAGCTGTTTTTT
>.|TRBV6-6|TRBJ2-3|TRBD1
CASSYSAGGRTDTQYF
TGTGCCAGCAGTTACTCGGCAGGGGGCCGCACAGATACGCAGTATTTT
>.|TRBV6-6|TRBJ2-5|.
CASSYRTEETQYF
TGTGCCAGCAGTTACCGGACGGAAGAGACCCAGTACTTC
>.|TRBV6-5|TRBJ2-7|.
CASSSNLYEQYF
TGTGCCAGCAGCTCGAATCTCTACGAGCAGTACTTC
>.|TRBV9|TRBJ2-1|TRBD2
CASSVALAGQNEQFF
TGTGCCAGCAGCGTAGCACTAGCGGGTCAAAATGAGCAGTTCTTC
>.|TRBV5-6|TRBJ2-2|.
CASSPRGGDLQQSGELFF
TGTGCCAGCAGTCCTAGAGGTGGGGACCTTCAGCAGTCCGGGGAGCTGTTTTTT
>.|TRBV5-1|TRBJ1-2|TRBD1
CASSPWEGAIGYTF
TGCGCCAGCAGCCCGTGGGAGGGGGCCATAGGCTACACCTTC
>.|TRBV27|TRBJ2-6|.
CASSLDGGSGANVLTF
TGTGCCAGCAGTTTAGATGGAGGCTCTGGGGCCAACGTCCTGACTTTC